These 26 T cell receptor beta chains were sequenced from one sample in a study of control samples from healthy donors and cancer patients. Generated by immunoSEQ multiplex PCR, the TCRdb table keeps only in-frame clones and is missing some. Of over 80,000 clones listed, roughly 89% were seen once; the top ten hold approximately 14%. Sequencing was done on a sample of blood. Receptors were obtained from a man aged 25 to 40 in good health.

The chain joins TRBV12-5 to TRBJ1-2; 8 nucleotides line up with TRBD1. CDR3 size: 16 residues. Losses at the gene ends were 4 bases for V and 4 bases for J; bases not matched to a gene: 11. The germline V gene has CDR1 LGHNT and CDR2 FRNRAP. Here the CDR3 DNA reads TGTGCTAGTGGTTCAAAGACAGGGGTCTACTCCTATGGCTACACCTTC. Amino acids: CASGSKTGVYSYGYTF.

This CDR3 reads CASSFTGLAGGTEQFF. CDR3 sequence (DNA): TGTGCCAGCAGCTTTACGGGACTAGCGGGAGGGACTGAGCAGTTCTTC. This rearrangement joins TRBV11-3 to TRBJ2-1, with 16 bases lining up with TRBD2. Germline lookup yields CDR1 SGHNT and CDR2 YENEEA. The length of the CDR3 is 16 residues. Losses at the gene ends were 3 bases for V and 9 bases for J; bases not matched to a gene: 5.

The chain is built from TRBV9 and TRBJ1-6, with D unresolved. This CDR3 region has 18 residues. Germline CDR1 SGDLS, CDR2 YYNGEE. The V and J ends lost 2 bases and 1 base respectively, with 16 bases between them. The CDR3 coding sequence is TGTGCCAGCAGCGTCACCCGAACCTCCGGGTCCTATAATTCACCCCTCCACTTT. Its translation is CASSVTRTSGSYNSPLHF.

This clone was detected a few times. The genes are TRBV3-1 (or the pseudogene TRBV3-2) and TRBJ1-6; 7 bases line up with TRBD1. CDR1 is LGHDT and CDR2 is YNNKEL in the germline V gene (reference sequence). The length of the CDR3 is 16 residues. Trimming at V came to 0 bases and at J to 3 bases, leaving 2 bases not matched to a gene. CDR3 sequence: CASSQDGQVYNSPLHF. The CDR3 DNA reads as TGTGCCAGCAGCCAAGATGGACAGGTCTATAATTCACCCCTCCACTTT.

The V gene is TRBV30, the J gene TRBJ1-2; D unresolved. V lost 2 bases and J 3 bases, leaving 19 bases between the germline ends. The CDR3 spans 16 residues. In germline, CDR1 is GTSNPN, CDR2 SVGIG (reference sequence). DNA of the CDR3: TGTGCCTGGAGTCAACGTCCCGGGGTGAGGGACTATGGCTACACCTTC. Translated, it gives CAWSQRPGVRDYGYTF.

This chain joins TRBV6-2 or TRBV6-3 and TRBJ2-7; 7 positions agree with TRBD1. The CDR3 covers 13 residues. V lost 5 bases to trimming and J lost 10 bases; unmatched junction nucleotides: 11. Germline V gene sequence: CDR1 MNHEY, CDR2 SVGEGT. The CDR3 protein is CASSQTLRQGQYF. Written as DNA, the CDR3 is TGTGCCAGCAGTCAAACACTCCGACAGGGTCAGTACTTC.

DNA of the CDR3: TGTGCCTGGAGTGGAAGCTCTGGAAACACCATATATTTT. Translated: CAWSGSSGNTIYF. The chain links TRBV30 to TRBJ1-3, with unresolved D. The germline V gene encodes CDR1 GTSNPN and CDR2 SVGIG (reference sequence). The V and J ends lost 1 base and 0 bases respectively, with 4 bases between them. There are 13 residues in the CDR3.

This chain joins TRBV7-2 and TRBJ2-5; D gene ambiguous. Germline V gene lookup returns CDR1 SGHTA and CDR2 FQGNSA. Between the trimmed V and J ends, which lost 4 bases and 7 bases, there was a span of 7 bases. The CDR3 contains 11 residues. CDR3: CASSSPSTQYF. CDR3 in DNA: TGTGCCAGCAGCTCGCCATCGACCCAGTACTTC.

The CDR3 here is CASISRQQNTEAFF. The CDR3 DNA reads as TGTGCCAGTATTTCCCGACAGCAGAACACTGAAGCTTTCTTT. The rearrangement links TRBV19 to TRBJ1-1; D might be TRBD1 (5 bases). Trimming removed 7 bases from V and 1 base from J, with 13 bases in between. This CDR3 region has 14 residues. Germline V lookup: CDR1 LNHDA, CDR2 SQIVND (reference sequence). Together with reference TRBV19 and TRBJ1-1, the CDR3 gives the full variable domain: DGGITQSPKYLFRKEGQNVTLSCEQNLNHDAMYWYRQDPGQGLRLIYYSQIVNDFQKGDIAEGYSVSREKKESFPLTVTSAQKNPTAFYLCASISRQQNTEAFFGQGTRLTVV.

The V gene is TRBV6-5, the J gene TRBJ2-1; 9 positions agree with TRBD1. The CDR3 is 15 amino acids. Germline lookup yields CDR1 MNHEY and CDR2 SVGAGI. The ends lost 6 bases at V and 6 bases at J; junction bases unmatched: 9. The CDR3 sequence: CASRAGTGWTNEQFF. The CDR3 DNA reads as TGTGCCAGCAGGGCGGGGACAGGGTGGACCAATGAGCAGTTCTTC.

This clone was found once. The chain joins TRBV6-6 to TRBJ2-3; perhaps TRBD1 as D (7 bases). There are 16 residues in the CDR3. Trimming cost V 1 base and J 4 bases, with 15 bases left between them. Germline values: CDR1 MNHNY, CDR2 SVGAGI (reference sequence). Here the CDR3 reads CASSYYSTGEADTQYF. CDR3 nucleotides: TGTGCCAGCAGTTACTATTCTACAGGGGAGGCAGATACGCAGTATTTT.

This clone was counted only a few times. The rearrangement uses TRBV18 and TRBJ1-3; D unclear. The germline V gene has CDR1 KGHSH and CDR2 LQKENI. V was clipped by 5 bases and J by 7 bases, with 15 bases between them. The length of the CDR3 is 14 residues. The CDR3 sequence is CASSEEATWNTIYF. The CDR3 nucleotides are TGTGCCAGCTCAGAGGAAGCGACGTGGAACACCATATATTTT.

Only one count was recorded for this clone. The V gene is TRBV12-3 or TRBV12-4, the J gene TRBJ1-2; TRBD1 agrees at 7 bases. Trimming took 5 bases from V and 2 from J; bases not matched to a gene: 2. CDR3 length: 13 amino acids. The CDR3 is CASSGTENYGYTF. The CDR3, as DNA: TGTGCCAGCAGTGGGACAGAAAACTATGGCTACACCTTC.

The V and J genes are TRBV7-2 and TRBJ2-5, with a weak D call TRBD1 (5 bases). The ends were cut back, 2 bases at V and 7 bases at J, with 14 bases in the middle. CDR1 is SGHTA and CDR2 is FQGNSA in the germline V gene. The CDR3 extends over 14 amino acids. DNA of the CDR3: TGTGCCAGCAGCTTAAACAGACCCCAGGGGACCCAGTACTTC. This gives the protein CASSLNRPQGTQYF.

The chain links TRBV12-3 or TRBV12-4 to TRBJ1-1, with D perhaps matching TRBD1 (6 bases). V dropped 5 bases and J dropped 7 bases, with 8 bases sitting between them. The CDR3 extends over 11 amino acids. The CDR3: CASSGGNEAFF. DNA for the CDR3: TGTGCCAGCAGTGGGGGCAATGAAGCTTTCTTT.

The CDR3 DNA reads TGTGCCGAACAGGGGAGCTCCTATAATTCACCCCTCCACTTT. Its protein product is CAEQGSSYNSPLHF. J is TRBJ1-6 and V is TRBV30; 7 positions agree with TRBD1. V lost 8 bases to trimming and J lost 0 bases; unmatched junction nucleotides: 4. CDR1 is GTSNPN, CDR2 SVGIG, per germline (reference sequence). CDR3 length: 14 residues.

The CDR3 reads CASSRTWTYNEQFF. As DNA, the CDR3 is TGTGCCAGCAGCCGGACATGGACCTACAATGAGCAGTTCTTC. The rearrangement joins TRBV28 to TRBJ2-1; a possible D gene is TRBD1 (5 bases). Trimming took 6 bases from V and 2 from J, leaving 11 bases between them. CDR1 MDHEN and CDR2 SYDVKM come from the germline V gene. The length of the CDR3 is 14 residues.

The chain uses TRBV7-2 and TRBJ1-4; 7 bases align to TRBD1. Germline V gene lookup returns CDR1 SGHTA and CDR2 FQGNSA. The trim removed 2 bases at V and 0 bases at J, leaving 6 bases unmatched. The CDR3 covers 17 residues. The CDR3 protein is CASSLTGQTATNEKLFF. Here the CDR3 DNA reads TGTGCCAGCAGCTTAACGGGACAGACTGCAACTAATGAAAAACTGTTTTTT.

The chain carries TRBV24-1 and TRBJ2-2; maybe TRBD1 (5 bases). Germline V lookup: CDR1 KGHDR, CDR2 SFDVKD. The CDR3 covers 13 residues. The ends were cut back, 3 bases at V and 4 bases at J, with 5 bases in the middle. As DNA, the CDR3 is TGTGCCACCAGTGATACAGGCACCGGGGAGCTGTTTTTT. Translated: CATSDTGTGELFF.

The gene calls are TRBV19 and TRBJ1-5; TRBD1 agrees at 7 bases. V trimming: 5 bases; J trimming: 1 base; junction bases outside the gene matches: 5. The CDR3 is 15 amino acids. The germline gives CDR1 LNHDA, CDR2 SQIVND (reference sequence). The CDR3 spells CASSPEQGSNQPQHF. The CDR3 nucleotides are TGTGCCAGTAGTCCTGAACAGGGGAGCAATCAGCCCCAGCATTTT.

This sequence joins TRBV5-8 and TRBJ2-1, with unresolved D. Deletions cut 0 bases from V and 12 bases from J, with 10 bases between. Germline lookup yields CDR1 SGHTS and CDR2 YDEGEE. The CDR3 runs 12 residues. CDR3 sequence reads: CASSLVKLRQFF. The CDR3 DNA follows: TGTGCCAGCAGCTTGGTCAAGTTGCGGCAGTTCTTC.

This rearrangement joins TRBV6-6 to TRBJ2-3, with unresolved D. CDR3 size: 12 residues. Trimming removed 6 bases from V and 0 bases from J, with 4 bases in between. CDR1 is MNHNY and CDR2 is SVGAGI in the germline V gene (reference sequence). The CDR3 region has the DNA TGTGCCAGCAGGGCTAGCACAGATACGCAGTATTTT. Its translation is CASRASTDTQYF.

The rearrangement joins TRBV5-1 to TRBJ2-5; D uncertain. This CDR3 is 14 amino acids long. Trimming shortened V by 0 bases and J by 1 base, and 7 bases separated the two germline ends. In germline, CDR1 is SGHRS, CDR2 YFSETQ. The CDR3 reads CASSLVGSQETQYF. The CDR3 DNA sequence: TGCGCCAGCAGCTTGGTCGGATCCCAAGAGACCCAGTACTTC.

This chain joins TRBV30 and TRBJ2-7, with 10 bases that match TRBD1. Germline assignment: CDR1 GTSNPN and CDR2 SVGIG (reference sequence). The CDR3 is 15 amino acids. The V and J ends lost 3 bases and 1 base, in that order; junction bases with no gene match: 6. The CDR3 loop reads CAWSETGGWSYEQYF. The CDR3 nucleotides read TGTGCCTGGAGCGAGACAGGGGGCTGGTCCTACGAGCAGTACTTC.

The chain employs TRBV12-3 or TRBV12-4 and TRBJ2-1; D not resolved. Deletions cut 4 bases from V and 4 bases from J, with 5 bases between. The CDR3 loop spans 12 amino acids. CDR3 sequence: CASSSPYNEQFF. The CDR3 bases are TGTGCCAGCAGTTCCCCATACAATGAGCAGTTCTTC.

The rearrangement uses TRBV6-5 and TRBJ1-5; D unclear. Trimming pared 0 bases from V and 5 bases from J, leaving 8 bases between. Germline values: CDR1 MNHEY, CDR2 SVGAGI. The CDR3 is 14 amino acids. The CDR3 DNA is TGTGCCAGCAGTTACTCTGACTCTTATCAGCCCCAGCATTTT. It yields the protein CASSYSDSYQPQHF.